This T cell receptor (beta chain) was sequenced for a study of blood T cell repertoires in COVID-19. Turning to the study itself: The origin of the acute and convalescent COVID-19 samples was the United States, Italy and Spain.

Data came from immunoSEQ multiplex PCR; TCRdb stores just in-frame clones and leaves some out. The repertoire consists of around 66,000 clones, with about four fifths occurring once and the leading ten covering 8.5% to 10%. Germline CDR1 reads MDHEN; CDR2 reads SYDVKM. The CDR3 covers 15 residues. The V and J ends lost 5 bases and 0 bases, in that order; junction bases with no gene match: 7. The sequenced sample was peripheral blood. The chain is built from TRBV28 and TRBJ2-7; 7 bases map to TRBD2. This sequence originates from a human donor in a cohort sampled during active COVID-19. CDR3 protein: CASSPGRTSSYEQYF. The CDR3 nucleotides are TGTGCCAGCAGTCCCGGGAGGACGAGCTCCTACGAGCAGTACTTC.